The next 25 T cell receptor beta chains were all read from a single sample in a study of blood T cell repertoires in COVID-19. Profiled with immunoSEQ multiplex PCR; TCRdb holds only in-frame clones, not every one. Of tens of thousands of clones listed, around 90% were seen once; the top ten hold about 4.9%. Sequenced: peripheral blood. The receptors here all came from a man aged 60 to 75 with COVID-19, enrolled during active disease.

CDR3 region: CASSYSSLGLAGSYEQYF. DNA for the CDR3: TGCGCCAGCAGCTACTCTTCCTTGGGACTAGCGGGCTCCTACGAGCAGTACTTC. The chain combines TRBV5-1 with TRBJ2-7, with 12 bases that match TRBD2. Trimming at V came to 3 bases and at J to 0 bases, leaving 10 bases not matched to a gene. Germline loops: CDR1 SGHRS, CDR2 YFSETQ. The CDR3 sequence is 18 residues long.

This clone was observed a single time. The V call is TRBV5-4, the J call TRBJ2-5, with 14 bases lining up with TRBD2. Germline CDR1 and CDR2: SGHNT and YYREEE (reference sequence). V lost 2 bases, J lost 5 bases, and 8 bases stayed unmatched. The CDR3 is made up of 17 amino acids. DNA of the CDR3: TGTGCCAGCAGCTTCGATCTGGGACTAGCGGGAGCTGAGACCCAGTACTTC. Protein sequence: CASSFDLGLAGAETQYF.

The V call is TRBV6-5, the J call TRBJ2-7, with 7 nucleotides matching TRBD1. This CDR3 has 13 residues. V dropped 4 bases and J dropped 6; count of bases not matched to a gene: 6. Germline V gene lookup returns CDR1 MNHEY and CDR2 SVGAGI. CDR3 in amino acids: CASSSPGGREQYF. The CDR3 DNA reads as TGTGCCAGCAGTTCACCAGGGGGACGCGAGCAGTACTTC.

V gene TRBV19 combines with J gene TRBJ2-1, with TRBD2 as a possible D gene (5 bases). Germline CDR1 and CDR2: LNHDA and SQIVND (reference sequence). The CDR3 extends over 13 amino acids. Trimming removed 7 bases from V and 3 bases from J, with 10 bases in between. The CDR3 here is CASKETNYNEQFF. DNA for the CDR3: TGTGCCAGTAAGGAGACTAACTACAATGAGCAGTTCTTC.

The chain links TRBV3-1 (or the pseudogene TRBV3-2) to TRBJ2-3; 8 nucleotides align to TRBD1. This CDR3 contains 16 residues. The germline V gene encodes CDR1 LGHDT and CDR2 YNNKEL (reference sequence). The ends lost 4 bases at V and 5 bases at J; junction bases unmatched: 11. This CDR3 is CASSPWTGKMGDTQYF. The CDR3 DNA is TGTGCCAGCAGCCCCTGGACAGGGAAGATGGGAGATACGCAGTATTTT.

The chain carries TRBV11-3 and TRBJ2-1; D ambiguous. Trimming cost V 1 base and J 10 bases, with 8 bases left between them. CDR3 length: 12 amino acids. CDR1 SGHNT and CDR2 YENEEA come from the germline V gene. The CDR3 reads CASSLGSWEQFF. The CDR3 DNA follows: TGTGCCAGCAGCTTAGGTAGTTGGGAGCAGTTCTTC.

The J gene is TRBJ2-7, the V gene TRBV7-7, with 7 bases that match TRBD1. The junction had 5 bases not matched to a gene; V was cut back by 3 bases and J by 3 bases. Germline V lookup: CDR1 SSHAT, CDR2 FNYEAQ (reference sequence). The CDR3 length is 14 residues. This CDR3 reads CASSFDRAGYEQYF. The CDR3 DNA follows: TGTGCCAGCAGCTTTGACAGGGCGGGCTACGAGCAGTACTTC.

The chain joins TRBV19 to TRBJ2-7; TRBD1 matches 8 bases. V was pared by 5 bases and J by 5 bases, with 17 bases of the junction left unmatched. CDR3 length: 17 amino acids. Germline V lookup: CDR1 LNHDA, CDR2 SQIVND (reference sequence). The CDR3 is CASSRIGTGTGLNEQYF. CDR3 bases: TGTGCCAGTAGTCGAATAGGGACCGGGACAGGTCTCAACGAGCAGTACTTC.

The chain couples TRBV10-3 to TRBJ2-2; TRBD1 aligns across 7 bases. Trimming at V came to 6 bases and at J to 4 bases, leaving 14 bases not matched to a gene. This CDR3 has 17 residues. CDR1 and CDR2 (germline): ENHRY, SYGVKD. This CDR3 is CAIRIQRQGTGTGELFF. CDR3 in DNA: TGTGCCATCAGAATACAGAGACAGGGAACGGGCACCGGGGAGCTGTTTTTT.

The chain recombines TRBV7-2 with TRBJ1-1; 12 bases are shared with TRBD1. The CDR3 is made up of 15 amino acids. The germline V gene encodes CDR1 SGHTA and CDR2 FQGNSA. V was pared by 0 bases and J by 4 bases, with 0 bases of the junction left unmatched. CDR3 sequence: CASSLAGQGATEAFF. As DNA, the CDR3 is TGTGCCAGCAGCTTAGCGGGACAGGGGGCCACTGAAGCTTTCTTT.

V is TRBV15 and J is TRBJ1-1; 7 bases map to TRBD1. The V gene's germline CDR1 is LNHNV and CDR2 YYDKDF (reference sequence). The CDR3 has 18 amino acids. The trim removed 0 bases at V and 5 bases at J, leaving 15 bases unmatched. CDR3 in amino acids: CATSRDPPTGFMGTEAFF. CDR3 in DNA: TGTGCCACCAGCAGAGATCCGCCGACAGGGTTCATGGGGACTGAAGCTTTCTTT.

This chain connects TRBV19 to TRBJ2-1; 9 nucleotides match TRBD2. In germline, CDR1 is LNHDA, CDR2 SQIVND (reference sequence). This CDR3 contains 14 residues. The V gene end was trimmed by 5 bases and the J gene end by 5 bases; junction bases not matched to a gene: 4. This CDR3 is CASSLVAGDNEQFF. As DNA, the CDR3 is TGTGCCAGTAGTTTGGTAGCGGGGGACAATGAGCAGTTCTTC.

The table lists this clone with a count of one. V usage is TRBV13 and J usage is TRBJ2-1, with a tentative D call TRBD1 (8 bases). V was shortened by 5 bases and J by 8 bases, with 13 bases between the two germline ends. From germline, CDR1 is PRHDT and CDR2 FYEKMQ (reference sequence). CDR3 length: 13 residues. CDR3 bases: TGTGCCAGCAGCAACACAGGGGGGGATGAGCAGTTCTTC. Protein product: CASSNTGGDEQFF. Full variable domain (rest looked up from reference TRBV13 and TRBJ2-1): AAGVIQSPRHLIKEKRETATLKCYPIPRHDTVYWYQQGPGQDPQFLISFYEKMQSDKGSIPDRFSAQQFSDYHSELNMSSLELGDSALYFCASSNTGGDEQFFGPGTRLTVL.

In DNA, the CDR3 is TGTGCCAGCAGACCGGGGACTAATGAAAAACTGTTTTTT. This encodes CASRPGTNEKLFF. The rearrangement joins TRBV18 to TRBJ1-4; no definite D call. Germline V CDR1 and CDR2: KGHSH, LQKENI. The CDR3 consists of 13 residues. The germline V and J ends were trimmed by 8 bases and 2 bases, with 9 bases remaining between them.

This chain joins TRBV18 and TRBJ2-1, with TRBD1 matching over 7 bases. Trimming removed 2 bases from V and 8 bases from J; junction bases left unmatched: 18. The CDR3 runs 18 residues. The germline CDR1 and CDR2 sequences are KGHSH and LQKENI. The chain's CDR3 is CASSPGRMPLDRADEQFF. For the CDR3, the DNA is TGTGCCAGCTCACCAGGTCGAATGCCCTTAGACAGGGCGGATGAGCAGTTCTTC.

The CDR3 region is CASSLDRGSYNEQFF. In DNA, the CDR3 is TGTGCCAGCAGCTTGGATAGGGGCTCCTACAATGAGCAGTTCTTC. The chain employs TRBV5-6 and TRBJ2-1; possible D gene TRBD1, 5 bases. The germline gives CDR1 SGHDT, CDR2 YYEEEE. This CDR3 is built from 15 residues. Trimming cost V 0 bases and J 0 bases, with 7 bases left between them.

The chain links TRBV5-1 to TRBJ1-3; 8 bases map to TRBD1. The CDR3 extends over 15 amino acids. V shed 1 base, J shed 6 bases, and the junction held 6 bases outside the gene matches. The germline V gene encodes CDR1 SGHRS and CDR2 YFSETQ. The CDR3 DNA reads TGCGCCAGCAGCTTGAGCCCAGGGGGCTCAAACACCATATATTTT. As protein: CASSLSPGGSNTIYF.

The V call is TRBV4-1, the J call TRBJ2-3, with a tentative D call TRBD2 (5 bases). Germline V gives CDR1 MGHRA, CDR2 YSYEKL. V was trimmed by 0 bases and J by 9 bases, leaving 22 bases between them. The CDR3 spans 17 residues. The CDR3 region is CASSQDLADGSPGTQYF. The DNA of the CDR3 is TGCGCCAGCAGCCAAGATCTCGCGGACGGCAGCCCGGGAACGCAGTATTTT.

This chain joins TRBV6-5 and TRBJ1-3; D not resolved. V gave up 0 bases and J gave up 0 bases, with 9 bases separating them. Germline V gene sequence: CDR1 MNHEY, CDR2 SVGAGI. CDR3 length equals 16 residues. CDR3 loop: CASSYSVHSSGNTIYF. CDR3 sequence (DNA): TGTGCCAGCAGTTACTCGGTACACAGCTCTGGAAACACCATATATTTT.

This clone was observed once. The chain employs TRBV4-3 and TRBJ2-1; TRBD2 matches 8 bases. Germline CDR1 and CDR2: LGHNA and YSLEER. Trimming at V came to 1 base and at J to 4 bases, leaving 3 bases not matched to a gene. The CDR3 runs to 15 residues. The CDR3 coding sequence is TGCGCCAGCAGCCAAGCACTAGCGGATTACAATGAGCAGTTCTTC. This codes for CASSQALADYNEQFF.

The chain combines TRBV3-1 (or the pseudogene TRBV3-2) with TRBJ2-7; no clear D. Germline V gene sequence: CDR1 LGHDT, CDR2 YNNKEL (reference sequence). Trimming pared 3 bases from V and 7 bases from J, leaving 10 bases between. There are 12 residues in the CDR3. CDR3 nucleotides: TGTGCCAGCAGCCAGGTGCTAGGTGAGCAGTACTTC. Amino acids: CASSQVLGEQYF.

V is TRBV21-1 and J is TRBJ2-7; TRBD2 was called by the table and not checked on the DNA. TRBV21-1 is flagged as a pseudogene. There are 16 residues in the CDR3. The CDR3 sequence: CASSNFPGVPYYEQYF. The CDR3 DNA sequence: TGTGCCAGCAGCAATTTCCCGGGAGTTCCCTACTACGAGCAGTACTTC.

The chain uses TRBV5-1 and TRBJ1-2; 8 nucleotides align to TRBD1. This CDR3 has 14 residues. Trimming at V came to 2 bases and at J to 3 bases, leaving 3 bases not matched to a gene. From germline, CDR1 is SGHRS and CDR2 YFSETQ. The CDR3 nucleotides read TGCGCCAGCAGCTTTACAGGGGGAGACTATGGCTACACCTTC. It codes for CASSFTGGDYGYTF.

The rearrangement joins TRBV6-6 to TRBJ2-7; D is unresolved. Germline CDR1 is MNHNY and CDR2 is SVGAGI (reference sequence). This CDR3 has 12 amino acids. Trimming pared 2 bases from V and 5 bases from J, leaving 7 bases between. CDR3 DNA: TGTGCCAGCAGTTACCACTACGACGAGCAGTACTTC. It yields the protein CASSYHYDEQYF.

This clone appeared many times. This rearrangement joins TRBV6-2 or TRBV6-3 to TRBJ2-5; TRBD2 might be the D (7 bases). Trimming took 2 bases from V and 0 from J, leaving 16 bases between them. CDR1 and CDR2 from the germline V gene are MNHEY and SVGEGT. CDR3 length: 17 amino acids. The DNA of the CDR3 is TGTGCCAGCAGTTACACCATAGGGGGAGGGGACCAAGAGACCCAGTACTTC. Amino acid sequence: CASSYTIGGGDQETQYF.